A single TCR beta chain is shown here with its context. CDR3 length equals 13 residues. Between the trimmed V and J ends, which lost 0 bases and 4 bases, there was a span of 7 bases. The germline CDR1 and CDR2 sequences are SGHNT and YYREEE (reference sequence). TCRdb's table, derived via immunoSEQ multiplex PCR, lists solely in-frame clones and lacks some. This sample has about 94,000 clones, with around 90% found just once. These data come from a study of identifying expanded T cells in peripheral blood. This clonotype originated in a person aged 18 to 70 in good health. This chain links TRBV5-4 with TRBJ1-2; tentative D call: TRBD1 (5 bases). Sequenced: blood. The CDR3 region is CASSLGGLYGYTF. In nucleotides, the CDR3 is TGTGCCAGCAGCTTGGGGGGCCTCTATGGCTACACCTTC.